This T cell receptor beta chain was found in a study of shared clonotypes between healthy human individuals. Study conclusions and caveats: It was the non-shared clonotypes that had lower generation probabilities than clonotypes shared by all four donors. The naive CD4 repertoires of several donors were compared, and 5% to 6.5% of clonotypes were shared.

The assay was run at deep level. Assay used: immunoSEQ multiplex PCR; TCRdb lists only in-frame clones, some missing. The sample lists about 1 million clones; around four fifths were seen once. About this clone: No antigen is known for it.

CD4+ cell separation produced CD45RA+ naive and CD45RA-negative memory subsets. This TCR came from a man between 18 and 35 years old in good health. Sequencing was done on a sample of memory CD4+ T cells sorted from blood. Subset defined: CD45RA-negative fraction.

CDR3 sequence (DNA): TGTGCCAGCAGCGCCAACAGCCTTTACACCTTC. Translated: CASSANSLYTF. This chain connects TRBV7-6 to TRBJ1-2; no clear D. V lost 5 bases, J lost 11 bases, and 12 bases lay in between. This CDR3 is built from 11 residues. Per the germline V gene, CDR1 is SGHVS and CDR2 is FNYEAQ.